Each of the 28 T cell receptor beta chains below was sequenced from the same sample in a study of blood T cell repertoires in COVID-19. Clones were sequenced by immunoSEQ multiplex PCR, and TCRdb holds only the in-frame ones, with some missing. The top ten hold approximately 2.4% of the sample, which has 300,000 to 450,000 clones, about 90% seen once. Input material: peripheral blood. The origin of the receptors is a woman aged 55-69 years with COVID-19, enrolled during active disease.

This chain connects TRBV15 to TRBJ1-5; D is ambiguous. Per germline, CDR1 LNHNV and CDR2 YYDKDF (reference sequence). This CDR3 has 14 amino acids. Trimming removed 0 bases at V and 7 bases at J, with 10 bases between. The CDR3 region has the DNA TGTGCCACCAGCAGAGAAGGCAGCAGGCAGCCCCAGCATTTT. It translates to CATSREGSRQPQHF. The full variable domain, in which reference TRBV15 and TRBJ1-5 provide the parts outside the CDR3, is DAMVIQNPRYQVTQFGKPVTLSCSQTLNHNVMYWYQQKSSQAPKLLFHYYDKDFNNEADTPDNFQSRRPNTSFCFLDIRSPGLGDTAMYLCATSREGSRQPQHFGDGTRLSIL.

This clone was seen a few times. This chain uses TRBV28 with TRBJ2-3, with 8 bases that match TRBD1. The CDR3 has 15 amino acids. J gave up 1 base and V 8 bases, and 8 bases lay outside the gene matches. In germline, CDR1 is MDHEN, CDR2 SYDVKM. CDR3 in DNA: TGTGCCAGCTTACCCCAGGGGGCCGGCACAGATACGCAGTATTTT. It is translated as CASLPQGAGTDTQYF.

The chain is built from TRBV4-1 and TRBJ2-7; possible D gene TRBD1, 6 bases. The CDR3 totals 13 residues. Between the trimmed V and J ends, which lost 4 bases and 6 bases, there was a span of 13 bases. Per germline, CDR1 MGHRA and CDR2 YSYEKL. In DNA, the CDR3 is TGCGCCAGCAGCCCCGGCCAGGGGTTCGAGCAGTACTTC. Translated, it gives CASSPGQGFEQYF.

This clone was seen a handful of times. The same CDR3 can be traced to other DNA sequences in this sample. The V call is TRBV3-1 (or the pseudogene TRBV3-2), the J call TRBJ2-2; 12 nucleotides agree with TRBD2. The germline gives CDR1 LGHDT, CDR2 YNNKEL (reference sequence). This CDR3 spans 14 amino acids. J was trimmed by 5 bases and V by 8 bases; bases with no gene match: 3. In nucleotides, the CDR3 is TGTGCCAGCTCAGGACTAGCGGGAACCGGGGAGCTGTTTTTT. Amino acids: CASSGLAGTGELFF.

On this clone: With a much larger clone just one base away, this may be a read error. V and J are TRBV4-2 and TRBJ2-7, with 8 bases that match TRBD1. The CDR3 runs 12 residues. J gave up 3 bases and V 5 bases, and 0 bases lay outside the gene matches. Germline CDR1 and CDR2: LGHNA and YNFKEQ. The CDR3 DNA is TGTGCCAGCAGCACAGGGGGCTACGAGCAGTACTTC. It codes for CASSTGGYEQYF.

The V and J genes are TRBV28 and TRBJ2-1; D ambiguous. The CDR3 is 12 amino acids. The germline V and J ends were trimmed by 5 bases and 10 bases, with 12 bases remaining between them. Germline CDR1 reads MDHEN; CDR2 reads SYDVKM. CDR3 DNA: TGTGCCAGCAGTATGCCTCTCGGGGAGCAGTTCTTC. As protein: CASSMPLGEQFF. The full variable domain, with the rest looked up from reference TRBV28 and TRBJ2-1, is DVKVTQSSRYLVKRTGEKVFLECVQDMDHENMFWYRQDPGLGLRLIYFSYDVKMKEKGDIPEGYSVSREKKERFSLILESASTNQTSMYLCASSMPLGEQFFGPGTRLTVL.

The rearrangement links TRBV11-2 to TRBJ2-3; weak D call: TRBD2 (5 bases). Trimming shortened V by 3 bases and J by 4 bases, and 11 bases separated the two germline ends. Germline loops: CDR1 SGHAT, CDR2 FQNNGV. This CDR3 is built from 14 residues. The CDR3 region is CASSFASPPDTQYF. CDR3 in DNA: TGTGCCAGCAGCTTCGCTAGCCCCCCAGATACGCAGTATTTT.

The rearrangement uses TRBV27 and TRBJ2-2; D gene unclear. CDR1 is MNHEY, CDR2 SMNVEV, per germline (reference sequence). The CDR3 is made up of 13 amino acids. V was trimmed by 6 bases and J by 4 bases, leaving 9 bases between them. The CDR3, as DNA: TGTGCCAGCAGAGGAGCTACCACCGGGGAGCTGTTTTTT. Translating gives CASRGATTGELFF.

This chain joins TRBV5-6 and TRBJ1-1, with a tentative D call TRBD1 (5 bases). The CDR3 runs 13 residues. With 0 bases removed from V and 5 bases from J, the gap between germline ends came to 8 bases. The germline V gene has CDR1 SGHDT and CDR2 YYEEEE. The DNA of the CDR3 is TGTGCCAGCAGCTTGGGGGGCGTGACTGAAGCTTTCTTT. Its protein product is CASSLGGVTEAFF.

The chain carries TRBV10-3 and TRBJ2-2; TRBD1 is a possible D gene (5 bases). The V end was cut by 5 bases, the J end by 4 bases, with 14 bases between. Germline assignment: CDR1 ENHRY and CDR2 SYGVKD. CDR3 length equals 15 residues. This CDR3 reads CAISLLQGATGELFF. Written as DNA, the CDR3 is TGTGCCATCAGTCTCCTCCAGGGTGCCACCGGGGAGCTGTTTTTT.

V is TRBV5-1 and J is TRBJ1-1; weak D call: TRBD1 (5 bases). This CDR3 has 15 amino acids. Germline loops: CDR1 SGHRS, CDR2 YFSETQ. V was cut by 0 bases and J by 3 bases, with 12 bases left in between. CDR3 sequence reads: CASSLDPGLYTEAFF. The CDR3 coding sequence is TGCGCCAGCAGCTTGGACCCAGGGCTATACACTGAAGCTTTCTTT.

The gene calls are TRBV10-1 and TRBJ1-1; 10 bases line up with TRBD1. V was pared by 5 bases and J by 5 bases, with 8 bases of the junction left unmatched. This CDR3 region has 15 residues. Germline V gives CDR1 WNHNN, CDR2 SYGVQD (reference sequence). The CDR3 reads CASSLDRGRVTEAFF. In nucleotides, the CDR3 is TGCGCCAGCAGTCTAGACAGGGGGCGAGTAACTGAAGCTTTCTTT.

In this sample, this clone turned up a few times. The rearrangement joins TRBV7-9 to TRBJ1-4; D call uncertain. Deletions cut 0 bases from V and 8 bases from J, with 10 bases between. CDR1 SEHNR and CDR2 FQNEAQ come from the germline V gene (reference sequence). This CDR3 has 14 amino acids. CDR3 sequence: CASSLAPGGEKLFF. For the CDR3, the DNA is TGTGCCAGCAGCTTAGCCCCGGGCGGGGAAAAACTGTTTTTT.

The chain couples TRBV24-1 to TRBJ1-2; D not certain. CDR3 length: 13 residues. V gave up 1 base and J gave up 6 bases, with 8 bases separating them. Germline CDR1 and CDR2: KGHDR and SFDVKD. The CDR3 is CATSDFGGNGYTF. In DNA form, the CDR3 reads TGTGCCACCAGTGATTTCGGCGGGAATGGCTACACCTTC.

The CDR3 sequence is CASSFVWTGSPEGYTF. The CDR3 region has the DNA TGTGCCAGCAGCTTTGTCTGGACAGGGAGCCCCGAGGGCTACACCTTC. V gene TRBV5-6 combines with J gene TRBJ1-2; 8 bases fit TRBD1. The CDR3 runs 16 residues. V dropped 2 bases and J dropped 8; count of bases not matched to a gene: 14. Looked up from germline, CDR1 is SGHDT and CDR2 is YYEEEE. Supplemented by reference TRBV5-6 and TRBJ1-2, the full variable domain reads DAGVTQSPTHLIKTRGQQVTLRCSPKSGHDTVSWYQQALGQGPQFIFQYYEEEERQRGNFPDRFSGHQFPNYSSELNVNALLLGDSALYLCASSFVWTGSPEGYTFGSGTRLTVV.

V gene TRBV27 combines with J gene TRBJ2-3, with D tentatively TRBD2 (6 bases). V lost 5 bases and J lost 4, with 13 bases in between. The CDR3 has 14 residues. Germline assignment: CDR1 MNHEY and CDR2 SMNVEV (reference sequence). This chain's CDR3 is CASSTLARADTQYF. The CDR3 region has the DNA TGTGCCAGCAGTACCCTAGCGAGGGCAGATACGCAGTATTTT.

This sequence joins TRBV7-9 and TRBJ1-2; 7 bases are a match to TRBD1. This CDR3 is 14 amino acids long. Per the germline V gene, CDR1 is SEHNR and CDR2 is FQNEAQ (reference sequence). After removal of 5 bases from V and 3 bases from J, the junction contained 6 bases not matched to a gene. The CDR3 DNA is TGTGCCAGCAGCCCACCCCAGGGGGACTATGGCTACACCTTC. It translates to CASSPPQGDYGYTF.

Many counts were recorded for this clone. The gene calls are TRBV5-6 and TRBJ1-2; 10 bases map to TRBD1. Germline trimming cut 4 bases from V and 7 bases from J; bases unmatched to any gene: 4. The CDR3 runs 13 residues. Germline V gene data show CDR1 as SGHDT and CDR2 as YYEEEE. CDR3 sequence reads: CASSPGQGSGYTF. The DNA of the CDR3 is TGTGCCAGCAGCCCGGGACAGGGGAGTGGCTACACCTTC.

The chain links TRBV7-2 to TRBJ2-5; TRBD2 matches 9 bases. Germline V lookup: CDR1 SGHTA, CDR2 FQGNSA. Germline trimming cut 2 bases from V and 1 base from J; bases unmatched to any gene: 14. This CDR3 has 19 amino acids. The CDR3 reads CASSLKFVGVAGAQETQYF. The CDR3 DNA reads as TGTGCCAGCAGCTTAAAATTCGTCGGTGTAGCGGGGGCCCAAGAGACCCAGTACTTC. Based on the CDR3 plus reference TRBV7-2 and TRBJ2-5, the full variable domain is GAGVSQSPSNKVTEKGKDVELRCDPISGHTALYWYRQSLGQGLEFLIYFQGNSAPDKSGLPSDRFSAERTGGSVSTLTIQRTQQEDSAVYLCASSLKFVGVAGAQETQYFGPGTRLLVL.

This chain links TRBV27 with TRBJ1-2; 9 nucleotides match TRBD1. V was pared by 4 bases and J by 4 bases, with 10 bases of the junction left unmatched. The length of the CDR3 is 16 residues. Germline loops: CDR1 MNHEY, CDR2 SMNVEV (reference sequence). The CDR3 sequence is CASSSLWTGESYGYTF. CDR3 sequence (DNA): TGTGCCAGCAGTTCGCTGTGGACAGGGGAGTCCTATGGCTACACCTTC.

The V call is TRBV12-3 or TRBV12-4, the J call TRBJ1-1; 7 bases agree with TRBD1. The CDR3 has 12 residues. Unmatched junction bases numbered 5, after V lost 10 bases and J lost 3 bases. The CDR3 coding sequence is TGTGCCACCACCGACAGGGACACTGAAGCTTTCTTT. It specifies CATTDRDTEAFF.

The rearrangement links TRBV9 to TRBJ2-2, with 7 positions matching TRBD1. CDR3 length: 15 amino acids. Trimming at V came to 0 bases and at J to 6 bases, leaving 5 bases not matched to a gene. Germline CDR1 SGDLS, CDR2 YYNGEE. CDR3 sequence reads: CASSVVTGLAGELFF. DNA for the CDR3: TGTGCCAGCAGCGTAGTGACAGGGCTCGCCGGGGAGCTGTTTTTT.

The CDR3, as DNA: TGTGCCAGCAGCGCGTATGAGAACACTGAAGCTTTCTTT. Encoded protein: CASSAYENTEAFF. This chain joins TRBV7-9 and TRBJ1-1; no reliable D call. Germline V gene sequence: CDR1 SEHNR, CDR2 FQNEAQ (reference sequence). This CDR3 contains 13 residues. Between the trimmed V and J ends, which lost 5 bases and 1 base, there was a span of 8 bases.

The chain employs TRBV10-3 and TRBJ1-2; no definite D call. The CDR3 loop spans 16 amino acids. The germline V gene has CDR1 ENHRY and CDR2 SYGVKD. V lost 0 bases, J lost 1 base, and 12 bases lay in between. The chain's CDR3 is CAISESVLQINYGYTF. In DNA form, the CDR3 reads TGTGCCATCAGTGAGTCGGTTCTACAGATTAACTATGGCTACACCTTC.

The chain combines TRBV5-4 with TRBJ2-7, with TRBD2 matching 7 bases. CDR1 SGHNT and CDR2 YYREEE come from the germline V gene (reference sequence). This CDR3 has 14 amino acids. V dropped 7 bases and J dropped 4; count of bases not matched to a gene: 11. CDR3 in amino acids: CASGRGGGEYEQYF. The CDR3 DNA reads as TGTGCCAGCGGGCGAGGCGGGGGAGAATACGAGCAGTACTTC.

The chain couples TRBV28 to TRBJ2-2, with 9 bases fitting TRBD1. Per germline, CDR1 MDHEN and CDR2 SYDVKM. The CDR3 has 15 residues. The V and J ends lost 7 bases and 6 bases, in that order; junction bases with no gene match: 9. The CDR3 spells CASTPRTGVAGELFF. The CDR3 DNA reads as TGTGCCAGCACACCCCGGACAGGGGTGGCCGGGGAGCTGTTTTTT.

The chain uses TRBV11-2 and TRBJ2-5; 7 bases align to TRBD2. The germline CDR1 and CDR2 sequences are SGHAT and FQNNGV. The CDR3 is 12 residues long. The J segment lost 4 bases and the V segment lost 8 bases, leaving 4 bases of the junction unmatched. The CDR3 loop is CASRGGGETQYF. The DNA of the CDR3 is TGTGCCAGCCGTGGGGGGGGAGAGACCCAGTACTTC.

The V call is TRBV18, the J call TRBJ2-5, with 9 bases lining up with TRBD2. The CDR3 loop spans 14 amino acids. The ends lost 3 bases at V and 5 bases at J; junction bases unmatched: 4. Germline values: CDR1 KGHSH, CDR2 LQKENI. This CDR3 reads CASSPLTSGETQYF. The CDR3, as DNA: TGTGCCAGCTCACCCCTAACTAGCGGGGAGACCCAGTACTTC.